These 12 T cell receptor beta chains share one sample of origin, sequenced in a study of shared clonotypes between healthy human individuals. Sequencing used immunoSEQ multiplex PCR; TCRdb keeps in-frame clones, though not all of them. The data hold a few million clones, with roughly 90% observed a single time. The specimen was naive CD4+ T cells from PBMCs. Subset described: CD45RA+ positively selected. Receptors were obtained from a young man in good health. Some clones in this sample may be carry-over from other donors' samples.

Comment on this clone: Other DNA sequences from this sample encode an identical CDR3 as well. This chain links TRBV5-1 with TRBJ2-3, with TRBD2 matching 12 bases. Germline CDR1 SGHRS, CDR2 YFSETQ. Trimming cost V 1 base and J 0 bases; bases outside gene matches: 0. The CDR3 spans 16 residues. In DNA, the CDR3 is TGCGCCAGCAGCTTGCTAGCGGGAGGGAGCACAGATACGCAGTATTTT. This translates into CASSLLAGGSTDTQYF.

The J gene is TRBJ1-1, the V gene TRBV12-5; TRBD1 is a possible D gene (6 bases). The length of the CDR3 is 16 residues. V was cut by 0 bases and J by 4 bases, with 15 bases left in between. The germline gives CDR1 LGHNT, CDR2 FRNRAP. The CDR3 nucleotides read TGTGCTAGTGGTTTGGTAGGGGGTTCGGGGTTCACTGAAGCTTTCTTT. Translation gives CASGLVGGSGFTEAFF.

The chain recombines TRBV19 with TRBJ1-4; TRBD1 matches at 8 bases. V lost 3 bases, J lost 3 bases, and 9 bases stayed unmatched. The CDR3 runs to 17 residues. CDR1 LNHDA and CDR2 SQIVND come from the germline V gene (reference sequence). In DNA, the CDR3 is TGTGCCAGTAGTATTTATGGCAGGGGGCCGGCTAATGAAAAACTGTTTTTT. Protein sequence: CASSIYGRGPANEKLFF.

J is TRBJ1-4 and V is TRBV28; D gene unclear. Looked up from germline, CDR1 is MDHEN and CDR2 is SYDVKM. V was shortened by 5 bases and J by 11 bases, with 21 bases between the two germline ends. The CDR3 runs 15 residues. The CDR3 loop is CASSLAGSYNGKLFF. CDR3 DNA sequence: TGTGCCAGCAGTCTTGCCGGGAGCTATAATGGGAAACTGTTTTTT.

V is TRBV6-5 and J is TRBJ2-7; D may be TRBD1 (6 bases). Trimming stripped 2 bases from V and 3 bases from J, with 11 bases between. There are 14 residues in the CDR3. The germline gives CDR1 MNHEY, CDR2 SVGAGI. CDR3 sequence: CASSYGTPYYEQYF. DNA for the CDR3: TGTGCCAGCAGTTACGGGACACCATACTACGAGCAGTACTTC.

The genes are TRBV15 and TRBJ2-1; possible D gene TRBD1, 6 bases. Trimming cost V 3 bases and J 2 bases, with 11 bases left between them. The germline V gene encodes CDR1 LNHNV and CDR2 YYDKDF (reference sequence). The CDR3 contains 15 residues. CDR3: CATSRDSSTYNEQFF. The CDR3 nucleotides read TGTGCCACCAGCAGGGACAGTAGCACCTACAATGAGCAGTTCTTC.

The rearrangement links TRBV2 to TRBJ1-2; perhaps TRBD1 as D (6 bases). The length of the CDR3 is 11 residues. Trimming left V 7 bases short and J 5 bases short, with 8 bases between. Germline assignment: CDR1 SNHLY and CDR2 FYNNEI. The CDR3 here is CASIGQYGYTF. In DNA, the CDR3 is TGTGCCAGCATTGGACAGTATGGCTACACCTTC.

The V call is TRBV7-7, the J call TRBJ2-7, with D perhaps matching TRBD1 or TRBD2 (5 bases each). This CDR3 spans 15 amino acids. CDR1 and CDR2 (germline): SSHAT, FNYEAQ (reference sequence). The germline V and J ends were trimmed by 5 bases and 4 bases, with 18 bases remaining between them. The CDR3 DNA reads TGTGCCAGCAGCCCGGGCCCGGGGCGAGGTTACGAGCAGTACTTC. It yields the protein CASSPGPGRGYEQYF.

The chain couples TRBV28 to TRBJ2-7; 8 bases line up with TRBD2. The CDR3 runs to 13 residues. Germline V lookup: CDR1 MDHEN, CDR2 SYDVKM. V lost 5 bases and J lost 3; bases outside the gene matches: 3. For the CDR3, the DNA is TGTGCCAGCAGTCAGGGACTAGTCTACGAGCAGTACTTC. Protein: CASSQGLVYEQYF.

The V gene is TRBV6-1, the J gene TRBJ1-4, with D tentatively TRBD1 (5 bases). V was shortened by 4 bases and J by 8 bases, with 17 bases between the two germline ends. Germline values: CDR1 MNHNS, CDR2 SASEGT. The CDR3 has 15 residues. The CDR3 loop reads CASSGWPLGGEKLFF. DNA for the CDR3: TGTGCCAGCAGTGGTTGGCCCTTGGGGGGAGAAAAACTGTTTTTT.

Written as DNA, the CDR3 is TGTGCCAGTCGGACAGGGGGAAGAGAGACCCAGTACTTC. This sequence encodes CASRTGGRETQYF. The rearrangement joins TRBV27 to TRBJ2-5; 10 positions match TRBD1. V dropped 9 bases and J dropped 4; count of bases not matched to a gene: 5. Germline lookup yields CDR1 MNHEY and CDR2 SMNVEV (reference sequence). This CDR3 has 13 amino acids.

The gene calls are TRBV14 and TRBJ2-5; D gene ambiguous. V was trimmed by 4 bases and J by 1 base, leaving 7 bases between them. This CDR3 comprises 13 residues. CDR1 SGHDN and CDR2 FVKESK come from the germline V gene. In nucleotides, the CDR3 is TGTGCCAGCAGCCGTCGTTTCCAAGAGACCCAGTACTTC. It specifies CASSRRFQETQYF.